What follows are 10 T cell receptor beta chains derived from one specimen sequenced in a study of CD8 T cells in ankylosing spondylitis. TCRdb fed the 5' RACE reads into MiXCR, producing one record per CDR3 protein. The sample lists 340,000 or so distinct CDR3 sequences; under 15% were seen once. Sequencing was carried out using blood, either unsorted or a sorted T cell fraction (not recorded which). Receptors originate from a male donor with ankylosing spondylitis or in good health (not recorded which).

The V gene is TRBV6-5, the J gene TRBJ2-2, with D maybe TRBD2 (5 bases). This CDR3 is 15 amino acids long. CDR1 is MNHEY, CDR2 SVGAGI, per germline. V was trimmed by 3 bases and J by 1 base, leaving 9 bases between them. CDR3 residues: CASSYSGLNTGELFF. CDR3 DNA: TGTGCCAGCAGTTATTCAGGACTGAACACCGGGGAGCTGTTTTTT.

This clonotype was observed a handful of times. The chain joins TRBV3-1 to TRBJ1-2; D remains unclear. The length of the CDR3 is 14 residues. V dropped 4 bases and J dropped 6 bases, with 15 bases sitting between them. Germline values: CDR1 LGHDT, CDR2 YNNKEL (reference sequence). In DNA form, the CDR3 reads TGTGCCAGCAGCCCATTGGGAAGGAGCGATGGCTACACCTTC. It codes for CASSPLGRSDGYTF.

This chain connects TRBV5-1 to TRBJ1-4; no clear D gene. The length of the CDR3 is 13 residues. Germline CDR1 and CDR2: SGHRS and YFSETQ. V dropped 5 bases and J dropped 7 bases, with 12 bases sitting between them. The CDR3 here is CASRGSGFEKLFF. The CDR3 nucleotides read TGCGCCAGCAGAGGTTCCGGGTTTGAAAAACTGTTTTTT.

The genes are TRBV20-1 and TRBJ1-2, with 9 nucleotides matching TRBD1. Germline V gene data show CDR1 as DFQATT and CDR2 as SNEGSKA (reference sequence). CDR3 size: 14 residues. Trimming cost V 0 bases and J 7 bases; bases outside gene matches: 6. The CDR3 region has the DNA TGCAGTGCTAGAGATCTACAGGGGGCTGGTGGCTACACCTTC. Protein: CSARDLQGAGGYTF.

The CDR3 sequence is CASSFQQGTEAFF. The CDR3 nucleotides read TGTGCCAGCAGCTTTCAACAGGGCACTGAAGCTTTCTTT. The chain links TRBV7-9 to TRBJ1-1; D perhaps matches TRBD1 (6 bases). The CDR3 contains 13 residues. Trimming shortened V by 3 bases and J by 4 bases, and 9 bases separated the two germline ends. Germline values: CDR1 SEHNR, CDR2 FQNEAQ (reference sequence).

The V and J genes are TRBV3-1 and TRBJ2-3; 7 bases agree with TRBD2. Trimming cost V 3 bases and J 6 bases; bases outside gene matches: 15. From germline, CDR1 is LGHDT and CDR2 YNNKEL (reference sequence). CDR3 length: 17 residues. The CDR3: CASSQVFPSARGDTQYF. CDR3 coding DNA: TGTGCCAGCAGCCAGGTTTTCCCTAGCGCGCGGGGGGATACGCAGTATTTT.

This clonotype appeared a few times. This chain uses TRBV6-1 with TRBJ1-2; D gene ambiguous. From germline, CDR1 is MNHNS and CDR2 SASEGT. CDR3 length equals 16 residues. The germline V and J ends were trimmed by 1 base and 5 bases, with 17 bases remaining between them. CDR3: CASSEGWTGRVYGYTF. CDR3 DNA sequence: TGTGCCAGCAGTGAAGGGTGGACTGGCCGGGTTTATGGCTACACCTTC.

This clonotype was counted ten times or more. This sequence joins TRBV12-3 or TRBV12-4 and TRBJ1-6; tentative D call: TRBD1 (6 bases). The CDR3 is made up of 16 amino acids. With 5 bases removed from V and 5 bases from J, the gap between germline ends came to 16 bases. The CDR3 loop reads CASSNRRGVNNSPLHF. The CDR3 nucleotides are TGTGCCAGCAGTAACCGCAGGGGAGTCAATAATTCACCCCTCCACTTT.

The table lists this clonotype with a few counts. The chain links TRBV6-1 to TRBJ2-6; TRBD1 might be the D (5 bases). CDR3 length equals 18 residues. The germline CDR1 and CDR2 sequences are MNHNS and SASEGT. V gave up 6 bases and J gave up 0 bases, with 18 bases separating them. This CDR3 is CASRRWTSGISGANVLTF. The CDR3, as DNA: TGTGCCAGCAGACGTTGGACCTCAGGGATCTCTGGGGCCAACGTCCTGACTTTC.

This chain connects TRBV4-1 to TRBJ1-2, with TRBD1 identical over 10 bases. Germline CDR1 is MGHRA and CDR2 is YSYEKL. V lost 0 bases, J lost 8 bases, and 12 bases stayed unmatched. CDR3 length: 17 amino acids. The CDR3 here is CASSQDGTGERLGGYTF. The CDR3 DNA follows: TGCGCCAGCAGCCAAGATGGGACAGGGGAAAGGCTAGGGGGCTACACCTTC.